Below are 5 T cell receptor beta chains sequenced from a single sample in a study of T cell changes during pregnancy in multiple sclerosis. Measured with immunoSEQ multiplex PCR; TCRdb has only the in-frame clones, and not every one. The table lists about 40,000 clones, around nine tenths of them singletons. The material sequenced was CD4+ T cells from peripheral blood mononuclear cells, taken before pregnancy. These receptors were obtained from a female donor with multiple sclerosis, enrolled in a pregnancy study.

This clone was found a few times. The chain couples TRBV10-2 to TRBJ2-7; 12 bases line up with TRBD2. This CDR3 is 16 amino acids long. Unmatched junction bases numbered 8, after V lost 2 bases and J lost 6 bases. Looked up from germline, CDR1 is WSHSY and CDR2 is SAAADI. As DNA, the CDR3 is TGCGCCAGCAGTGAGCGGCGGACTAGCGGGATTGGCGAGCAGTACTTC. This translates into CASSERRTSGIGEQYF.

V is TRBV28 and J is TRBJ1-5; 8 positions agree with TRBD1. V trimming: 2 bases; J trimming: 5 bases; junction bases outside the gene matches: 11. The CDR3 contains 17 residues. CDR1 is MDHEN, CDR2 SYDVKM, per germline. CDR3 bases: TGTGCCAGCAGTTTAGTAGCCCGACAGGGGTTAGATCAGCCCCAGCATTTT. Amino acid sequence: CASSLVARQGLDQPQHF. Variable domain in full (rest from reference TRBV28 and TRBJ1-5): DVKVTQSSRYLVKRTGEKVFLECVQDMDHENMFWYRQDPGLGLRLIYFSYDVKMKEKGDIPEGYSVSREKKERFSLILESASTNQTSMYLCASSLVARQGLDQPQHFGDGTRLSIL.

V is TRBV18 and J is TRBJ2-1, with 7 nucleotides matching TRBD2. The germline CDR1 and CDR2 sequences are KGHSH and LQKENI. The length of the CDR3 is 13 residues. Germline trimming cut 3 bases from V and 7 bases from J; bases unmatched to any gene: 3. CDR3 sequence: CASSPSGKNEQFF. The CDR3 DNA follows: TGTGCCAGCTCACCGAGCGGGAAGAATGAGCAGTTCTTC.

The V gene is TRBV5-1, the J gene TRBJ2-5; D remains unclear. Trimming removed 0 bases from V and 7 bases from J, with 13 bases in between. The V gene's germline CDR1 is SGHRS and CDR2 YFSETQ. The CDR3 length is 14 residues. CDR3 sequence: CASSLDGTTGTQYF. DNA of the CDR3: TGCGCCAGCAGCTTGGACGGAACTACCGGGACCCAGTACTTC.

The chain is built from TRBV28 and TRBJ1-3; possible D gene TRBD1, 6 bases. Per germline, CDR1 MDHEN and CDR2 SYDVKM. Trimming removed 8 bases from V and 0 bases from J, with 17 bases in between. The CDR3 covers 16 residues. The CDR3 protein is CASLGGAQLSGNTIYF. The CDR3 DNA sequence: TGTGCCAGCCTAGGGGGGGCACAACTCTCTGGAAACACCATATATTTT.